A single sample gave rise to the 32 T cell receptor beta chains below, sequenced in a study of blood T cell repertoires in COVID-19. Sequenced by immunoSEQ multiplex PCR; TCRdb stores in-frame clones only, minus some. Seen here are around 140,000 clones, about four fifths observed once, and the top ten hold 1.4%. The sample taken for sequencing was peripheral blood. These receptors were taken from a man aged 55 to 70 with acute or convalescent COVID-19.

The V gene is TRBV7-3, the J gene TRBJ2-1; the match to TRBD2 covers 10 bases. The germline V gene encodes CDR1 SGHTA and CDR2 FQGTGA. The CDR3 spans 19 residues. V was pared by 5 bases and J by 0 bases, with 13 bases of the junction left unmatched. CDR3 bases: TGTGCCAGCAGCCGCCCCCCAGCGGGAGGGCCCAGCTCCTACAATGAGCAGTTCTTC. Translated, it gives CASSRPPAGGPSSYNEQFF.

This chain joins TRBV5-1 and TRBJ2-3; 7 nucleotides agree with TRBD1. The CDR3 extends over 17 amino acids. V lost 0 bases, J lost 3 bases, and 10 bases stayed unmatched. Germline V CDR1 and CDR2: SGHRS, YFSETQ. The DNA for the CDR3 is TGCGCCAGCAGCTTGGATATCAGGAAACAGGGGACAGATACGCAGTATTTT. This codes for CASSLDIRKQGTDTQYF. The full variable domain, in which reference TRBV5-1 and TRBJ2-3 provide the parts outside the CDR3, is KAGVTQTPRYLIKTRGQQVTLSCSPISGHRSVSWYQQTPGQGLQFLFEYFSETQRNKGNFPGRFSGRQFSNSRSEMNVSTLELGDSALYLCASSLDIRKQGTDTQYFGPGTRLTVL.

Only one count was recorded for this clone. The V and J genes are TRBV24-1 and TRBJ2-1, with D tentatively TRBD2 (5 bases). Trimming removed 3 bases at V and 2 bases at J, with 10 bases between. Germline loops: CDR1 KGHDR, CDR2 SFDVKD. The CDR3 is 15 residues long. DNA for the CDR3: TGTGCCACCAGTGATGCCCGGGAAACCTACAATGAGCAGTTCTTC. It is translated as CATSDARETYNEQFF.

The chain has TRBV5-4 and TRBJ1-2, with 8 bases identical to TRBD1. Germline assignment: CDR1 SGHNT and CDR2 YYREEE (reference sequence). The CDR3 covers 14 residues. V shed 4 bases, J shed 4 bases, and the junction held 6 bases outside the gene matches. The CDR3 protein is CASSGQGGIYGYTF. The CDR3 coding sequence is TGTGCCAGCAGCGGACAGGGAGGTATCTATGGCTACACCTTC.

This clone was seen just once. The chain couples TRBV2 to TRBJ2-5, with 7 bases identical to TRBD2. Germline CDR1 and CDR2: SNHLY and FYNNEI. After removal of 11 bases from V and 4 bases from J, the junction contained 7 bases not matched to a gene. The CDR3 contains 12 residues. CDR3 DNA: TGTGCCGTTAGGGCGGGGGTAGAGACCCAGTACTTC. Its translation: CAVRAGVETQYF. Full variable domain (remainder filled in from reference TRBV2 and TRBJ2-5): EPEVTQTPSHQVTQMGQEVILRCVPISNHLYFYWYRQILGQKVEFLVSFYNNEISEKSEIFDDQFSVERPDGSNFTLKIRSTKLEDSAMYFCAVRAGVETQYFGPGTRLLVL.

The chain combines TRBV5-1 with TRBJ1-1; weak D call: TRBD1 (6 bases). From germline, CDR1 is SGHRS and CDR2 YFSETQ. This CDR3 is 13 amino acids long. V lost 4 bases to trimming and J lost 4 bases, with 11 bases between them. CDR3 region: CASSPRGSTEAFF. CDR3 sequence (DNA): TGCGCCAGCAGCCCTAGGGGGAGCACTGAAGCTTTCTTT.

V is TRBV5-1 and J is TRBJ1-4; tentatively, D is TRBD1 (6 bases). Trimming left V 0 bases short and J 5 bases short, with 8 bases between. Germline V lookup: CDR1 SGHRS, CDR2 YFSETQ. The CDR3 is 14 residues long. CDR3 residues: CASSLGTANEKLFF. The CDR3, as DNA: TGCGCCAGCAGCTTGGGGACAGCAAATGAAAAACTGTTTTTT. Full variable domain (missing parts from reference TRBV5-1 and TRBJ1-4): KAGVTQTPRYLIKTRGQQVTLSCSPISGHRSVSWYQQTPGQGLQFLFEYFSETQRNKGNFPGRFSGRQFSNSRSEMNVSTLELGDSALYLCASSLGTANEKLFFGSGTQLSVL.

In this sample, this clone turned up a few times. The CDR3 region is CASSWTGLGGYTF. CDR3 DNA sequence: TGTGCCAGCAGCTGGACAGGCTTAGGGGGCTACACCTTC. This rearrangement joins TRBV7-9 to TRBJ1-2; 7 bases are a match to TRBD1. Germline loops: CDR1 SEHNR, CDR2 FQNEAQ (reference sequence). The V gene end was trimmed by 4 bases and the J gene end by 8 bases; junction bases not matched to a gene: 7. This CDR3 spans 13 amino acids.

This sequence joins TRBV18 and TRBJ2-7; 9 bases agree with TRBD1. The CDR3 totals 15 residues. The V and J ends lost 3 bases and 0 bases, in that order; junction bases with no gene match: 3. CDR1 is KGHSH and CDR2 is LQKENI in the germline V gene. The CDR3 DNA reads TGTGCCAGCTCACCCGGACAGGGGACCTCCTACGAGCAGTACTTC. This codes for CASSPGQGTSYEQYF.

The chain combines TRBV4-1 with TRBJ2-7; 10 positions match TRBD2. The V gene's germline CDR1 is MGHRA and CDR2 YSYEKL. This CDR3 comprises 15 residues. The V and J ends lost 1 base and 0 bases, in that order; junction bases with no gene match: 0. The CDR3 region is CASSQGLAGSYEQYF. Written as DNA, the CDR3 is TGCGCCAGCAGCCAAGGACTAGCGGGCTCCTACGAGCAGTACTTC.

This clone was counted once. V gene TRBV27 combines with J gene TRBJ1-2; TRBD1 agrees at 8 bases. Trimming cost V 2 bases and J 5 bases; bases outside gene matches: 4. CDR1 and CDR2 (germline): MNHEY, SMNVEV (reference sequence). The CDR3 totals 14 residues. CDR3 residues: CASSLGRTGYGYTF. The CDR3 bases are TGTGCCAGCAGTTTAGGACGGACAGGGTATGGCTACACCTTC.

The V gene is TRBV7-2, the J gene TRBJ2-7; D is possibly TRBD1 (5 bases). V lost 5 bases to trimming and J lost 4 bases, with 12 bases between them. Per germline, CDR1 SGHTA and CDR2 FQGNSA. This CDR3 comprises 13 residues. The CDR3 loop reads CASSPTGFYEQYF. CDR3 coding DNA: TGTGCCAGCAGCCCTACAGGCTTTTACGAGCAGTACTTC.

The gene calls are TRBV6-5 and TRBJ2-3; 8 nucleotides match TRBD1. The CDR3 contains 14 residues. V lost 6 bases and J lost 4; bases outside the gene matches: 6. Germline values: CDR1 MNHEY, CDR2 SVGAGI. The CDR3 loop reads CASREDRAADTQYF. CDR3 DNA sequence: TGTGCCAGCAGGGAGGACAGGGCGGCAGATACGCAGTATTTT.

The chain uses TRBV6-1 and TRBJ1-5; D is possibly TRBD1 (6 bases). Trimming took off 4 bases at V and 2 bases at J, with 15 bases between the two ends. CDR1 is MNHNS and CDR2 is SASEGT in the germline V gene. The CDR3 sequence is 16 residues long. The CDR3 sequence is CASSVDSGVGNQPQHF. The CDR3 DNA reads TGTGCCAGCAGTGTAGATTCAGGGGTGGGCAATCAGCCCCAGCATTTT.

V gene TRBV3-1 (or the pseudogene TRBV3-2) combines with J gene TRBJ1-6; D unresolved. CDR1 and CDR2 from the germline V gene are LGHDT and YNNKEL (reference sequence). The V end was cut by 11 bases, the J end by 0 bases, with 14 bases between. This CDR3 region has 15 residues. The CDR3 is CAPNRGSSYNSPLHF. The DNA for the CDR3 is TGTGCCCCTAATCGTGGGAGCTCCTATAATTCACCCCTCCACTTT.

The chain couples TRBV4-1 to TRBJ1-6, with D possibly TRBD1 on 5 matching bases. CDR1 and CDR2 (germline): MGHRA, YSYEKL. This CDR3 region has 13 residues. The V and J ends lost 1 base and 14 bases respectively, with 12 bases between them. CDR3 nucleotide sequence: TGCGCCAGCAGCCAAGCTCAGGGAGGGGCCCTCCACTTT. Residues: CASSQAQGGALHF.

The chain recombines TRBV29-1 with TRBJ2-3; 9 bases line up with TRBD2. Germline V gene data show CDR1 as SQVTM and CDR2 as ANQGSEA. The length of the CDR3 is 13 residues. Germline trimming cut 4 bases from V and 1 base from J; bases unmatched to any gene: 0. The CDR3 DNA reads TGCAGCGTTGGGACTAGCGGCACAGATACGCAGTATTTT. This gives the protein CSVGTSGTDTQYF.

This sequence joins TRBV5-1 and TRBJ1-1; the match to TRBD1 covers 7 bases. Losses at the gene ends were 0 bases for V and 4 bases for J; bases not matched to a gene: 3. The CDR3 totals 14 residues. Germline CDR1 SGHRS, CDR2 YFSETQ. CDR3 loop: CASSLEAGGTEAFF. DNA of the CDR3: TGCGCCAGCAGCTTGGAAGCAGGGGGCACTGAAGCTTTCTTT.

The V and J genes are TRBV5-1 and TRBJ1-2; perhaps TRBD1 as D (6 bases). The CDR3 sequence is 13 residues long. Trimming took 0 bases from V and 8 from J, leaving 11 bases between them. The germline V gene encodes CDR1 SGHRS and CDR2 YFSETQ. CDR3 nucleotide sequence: TGCGCCAGCAGCTTGGAACAGGGTCAGGGCTACACCTTC. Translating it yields CASSLEQGQGYTF.

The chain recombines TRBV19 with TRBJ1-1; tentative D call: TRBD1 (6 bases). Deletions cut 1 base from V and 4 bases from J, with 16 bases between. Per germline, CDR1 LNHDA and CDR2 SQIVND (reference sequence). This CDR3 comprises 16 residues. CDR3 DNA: TGTGCCAGTAGTATAGGCAGGGGCGCTCATTTCACTGAAGCTTTCTTT. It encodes CASSIGRGAHFTEAFF.

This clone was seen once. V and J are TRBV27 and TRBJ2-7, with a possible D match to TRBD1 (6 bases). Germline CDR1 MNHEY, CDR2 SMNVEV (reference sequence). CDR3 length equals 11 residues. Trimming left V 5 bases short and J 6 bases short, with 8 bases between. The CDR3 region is CASSTGSEQYF. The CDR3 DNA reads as TGTGCCAGCAGTACAGGGAGCGAGCAGTACTTC.

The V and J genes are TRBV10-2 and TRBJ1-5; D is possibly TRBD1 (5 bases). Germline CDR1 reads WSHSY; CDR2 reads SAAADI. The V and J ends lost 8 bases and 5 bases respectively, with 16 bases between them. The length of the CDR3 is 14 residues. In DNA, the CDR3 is TGCGCCAGCCAAAGGGGCAGGGAGGATCAGCCCCAGCATTTT. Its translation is CASQRGREDQPQHF.

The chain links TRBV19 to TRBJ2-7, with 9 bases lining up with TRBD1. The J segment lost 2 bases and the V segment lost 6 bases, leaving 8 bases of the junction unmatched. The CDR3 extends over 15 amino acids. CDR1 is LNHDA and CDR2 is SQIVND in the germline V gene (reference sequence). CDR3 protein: CASSEDRGGTYEQYF. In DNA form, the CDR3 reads TGTGCCAGTAGCGAAGACAGGGGGGGTACCTACGAGCAGTACTTC.

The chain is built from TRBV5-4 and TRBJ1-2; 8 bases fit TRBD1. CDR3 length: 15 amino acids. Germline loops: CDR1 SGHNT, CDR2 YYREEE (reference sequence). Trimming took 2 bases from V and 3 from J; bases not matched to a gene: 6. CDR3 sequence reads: CASSFDRGTHYGYTF. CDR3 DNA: TGTGCCAGCAGCTTTGACAGGGGAACCCACTATGGCTACACCTTC.

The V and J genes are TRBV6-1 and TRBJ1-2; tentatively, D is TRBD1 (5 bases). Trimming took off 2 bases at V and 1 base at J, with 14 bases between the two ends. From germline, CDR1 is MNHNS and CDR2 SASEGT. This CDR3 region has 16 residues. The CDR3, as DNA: TGTGCCAGCAGTGAACTCCTCGGACACCATAACTATGGCTACACCTTC. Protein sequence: CASSELLGHHNYGYTF.

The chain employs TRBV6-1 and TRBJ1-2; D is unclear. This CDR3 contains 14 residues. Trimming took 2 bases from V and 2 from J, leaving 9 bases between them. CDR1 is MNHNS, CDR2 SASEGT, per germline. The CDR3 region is CASSESGDNYGYTF. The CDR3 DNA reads TGTGCCAGCAGTGAAAGCGGAGACAACTATGGCTACACCTTC.

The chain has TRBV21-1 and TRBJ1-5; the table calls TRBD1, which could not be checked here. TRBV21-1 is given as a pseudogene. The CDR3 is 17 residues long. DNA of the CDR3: TGTGCCAGCAGAGTACCGCCCCGGGACAGGGGGAATCAGCCCCAGCATTTT. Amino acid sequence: CASRVPPRDRGNQPQHF.

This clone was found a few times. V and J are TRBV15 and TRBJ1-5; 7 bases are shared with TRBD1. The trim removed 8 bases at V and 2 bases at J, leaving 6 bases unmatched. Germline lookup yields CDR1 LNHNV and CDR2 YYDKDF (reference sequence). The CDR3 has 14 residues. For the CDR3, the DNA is TGTGCCACCGCCCACAGGGGAGGCAATCAGCCCCAGCATTTT. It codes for CATAHRGGNQPQHF. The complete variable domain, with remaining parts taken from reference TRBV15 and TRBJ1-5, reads DAMVIQNPRYQVTQFGKPVTLSCSQTLNHNVMYWYQQKSSQAPKLLFHYYDKDFNNEADTPDNFQSRRPNTSFCFLDIRSPGLGDTAMYLCATAHRGGNQPQHFGDGTRLSIL.

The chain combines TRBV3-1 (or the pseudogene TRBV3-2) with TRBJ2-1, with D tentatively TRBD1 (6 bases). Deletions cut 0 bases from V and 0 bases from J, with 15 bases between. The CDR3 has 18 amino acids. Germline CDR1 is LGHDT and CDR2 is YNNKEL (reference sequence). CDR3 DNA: TGTGCCAGCAGCCAAGAATCGCTGACAGGCAGCTCCTACAATGAGCAGTTCTTC. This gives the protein CASSQESLTGSSYNEQFF.

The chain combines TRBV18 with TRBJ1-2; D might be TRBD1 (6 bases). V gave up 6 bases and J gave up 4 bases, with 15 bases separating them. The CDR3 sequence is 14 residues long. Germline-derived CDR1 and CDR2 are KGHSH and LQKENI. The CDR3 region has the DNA TGTGCCAGCTCTGAAACGACAGGAACCTATGGCTACACCTTC. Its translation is CASSETTGTYGYTF.

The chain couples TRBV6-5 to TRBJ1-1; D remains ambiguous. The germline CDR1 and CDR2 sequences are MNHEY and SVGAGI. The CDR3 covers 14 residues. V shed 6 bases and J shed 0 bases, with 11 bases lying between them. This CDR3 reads CASREGGLNTEAFF. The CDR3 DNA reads TGTGCCAGCAGGGAGGGTGGGCTGAACACTGAAGCTTTCTTT.

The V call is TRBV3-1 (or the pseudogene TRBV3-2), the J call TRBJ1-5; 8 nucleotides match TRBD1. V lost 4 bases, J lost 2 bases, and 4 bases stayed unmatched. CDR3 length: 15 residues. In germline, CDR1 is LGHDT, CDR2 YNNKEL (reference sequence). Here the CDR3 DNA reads TGTGCCAGCAGCCCCGGACAGGGCGGCAATCAGCCCCAGCATTTT. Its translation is CASSPGQGGNQPQHF.